Below are 25 T cell receptor beta chains sequenced from a single sample in a study of graft-versus-host responses after intestinal transplantation. Sequencing was performed with immunoSEQ multiplex PCR; in TCRdb, only in-frame clones are kept and a portion is missing. The data hold about 51,000 clones, with roughly 90% observed a single time. Their specific antigens are unknown. The sample consisted of unstimulated CD4+ T cells sorted from spleen or lymph node cells, taken before transplant. These receptors all stem from a human donor who was the organ donor for an intestinal transplant.

V and J are TRBV6-1 and TRBJ2-5, with TRBD1 matching 7 bases. CDR1 and CDR2 (germline): MNHNS, SASEGT. The CDR3 length is 18 residues. Losses at the gene ends were 3 bases for V and 1 base for J; bases not matched to a gene: 14. This chain's CDR3 is CASSDRTSVTGTQETQYF. As DNA, the CDR3 is TGTGCCAGCAGTGACAGGACTTCTGTGACAGGGACCCAAGAGACCCAGTACTTC.

The chain employs TRBV5-4 and TRBJ2-5; 8 bases line up with TRBD2. From germline, CDR1 is SGHNT and CDR2 YYREEE (reference sequence). This CDR3 comprises 16 residues. V shed 4 bases and J 2 bases; nucleotides not matched to a gene: 10. CDR3 in amino acids: CASSVGTSRSQETQYF. As DNA, the CDR3 is TGTGCCAGCAGCGTTGGGACTAGTAGGTCACAAGAGACCCAGTACTTC.

The chain recombines TRBV7-2 with TRBJ1-1, with 8 bases lining up with TRBD1. Germline lookup yields CDR1 SGHTA and CDR2 FQGNSA. J lost 5 bases, V lost 5 bases, and 4 bases had no gene match. The CDR3 sequence is 13 residues long. The CDR3 region is CASSPTGVTEAFF. CDR3 in DNA: TGTGCCAGCAGCCCGACAGGGGTGACTGAAGCTTTCTTT.

This clone was picked up one time. The chain couples TRBV19 to TRBJ2-7, with D hard to call. The CDR3 is 16 residues long. Trimming left V 4 bases short and J 3 bases short, with 19 bases between. From germline, CDR1 is LNHDA and CDR2 SQIVND (reference sequence). CDR3 in amino acids: CASSSRIRNPLYEQYF. CDR3 coding DNA: TGTGCCAGTAGTAGCAGGATAAGGAATCCCCTCTACGAGCAGTACTTC.

The chain has TRBV6-5 and TRBJ2-1, with 7 positions matching TRBD2. CDR1 is MNHEY and CDR2 is SVGAGI in the germline V gene. V lost 2 bases, J lost 8 bases, and 9 bases stayed unmatched. The CDR3 sequence is 15 residues long. The CDR3 sequence is CASSYGWGGNHEQFF. The CDR3 coding sequence is TGTGCCAGCAGTTACGGATGGGGGGGGAACCATGAGCAGTTCTTC.

The V gene is TRBV7-2, the J gene TRBJ2-2, with D unresolved. This CDR3 has 12 amino acids. The V end was cut by 8 bases, the J end by 6 bases, with 10 bases between. Looked up from germline, CDR1 is SGHTA and CDR2 is FQGNSA. The CDR3, as DNA: TGTGCCAGCTCCGTCCCCCCCGGGGAGCTGTTTTTT. This sequence encodes CASSVPPGELFF.

This chain joins TRBV6-1 and TRBJ2-7; D is undetermined. This CDR3 has 12 residues. Per the germline V gene, CDR1 is MNHNS and CDR2 is SASEGT. V was cut by 2 bases and J by 1 base, with 3 bases left in between. CDR3 sequence: CASSERSYEQYF. The CDR3 nucleotides are TGTGCCAGCAGTGAACGGTCCTACGAGCAGTACTTC.

CDR3 bases: TGTGCCAGCAGCTCTGCCTACGAGCAGTACTTC. This sequence encodes CASSSAYEQYF. V gene TRBV28 combines with J gene TRBJ2-7; the D is unclear. V lost 6 bases, J lost 2 bases, and 5 bases lay in between. The CDR3 runs 11 residues. CDR1 MDHEN and CDR2 SYDVKM come from the germline V gene.

This chain joins TRBV28 and TRBJ2-7, with TRBD2 matching over 7 bases. There are 13 residues in the CDR3. Trimming removed 7 bases from V and 0 bases from J; junction bases left unmatched: 3. Germline V gene data show CDR1 as MDHEN and CDR2 as SYDVKM. In DNA form, the CDR3 reads TGTGCCAGCATCTCGGGGGGCTCCTACGAGCAGTACTTC. Amino acids: CASISGGSYEQYF.

The count of this clone is one. CDR3 amino acids: CASSPTGGGEKLFF. The CDR3 bases are TGTGCCAGCAGCCCGACAGGGGGGGGAGAAAAACTGTTTTTT. The V call is TRBV6-5, the J call TRBJ1-4; 9 positions agree with TRBD1. The CDR3 spans 14 residues. With V trimmed by 6 bases and J by 8 bases, 7 bases remained unmatched. CDR1 and CDR2 from the germline V gene are MNHEY and SVGAGI.

The chain combines TRBV27 with TRBJ1-4; no reliable D call. V gave up 6 bases and J gave up 4 bases, with 15 bases separating them. CDR3 size: 15 residues. Per the germline V gene, CDR1 is MNHEY and CDR2 is SMNVEV (reference sequence). The DNA for the CDR3 is TGTGCCAGCAGCCCTATATACCCCCTTAATGAAAAACTGTTTTTT. Its protein product is CASSPIYPLNEKLFF.

The chain is built from TRBV7-9 and TRBJ2-7, with D maybe TRBD2 (6 bases). Germline CDR1 is SEHNR and CDR2 is FQNEAQ (reference sequence). The CDR3 is 15 amino acids. The germline V and J ends were trimmed by 2 bases and 5 bases, with 16 bases remaining between them. The CDR3 sequence is CASSLWGGNPHEQYF. As DNA, the CDR3 is TGTGCCAGCAGCTTATGGGGCGGGAACCCCCACGAGCAGTACTTC.

This chain joins TRBV15 and TRBJ2-7, with TRBD2 identical over 8 bases. The CDR3 totals 17 residues. The J segment lost 0 bases and the V segment lost 0 bases, leaving 7 bases of the junction unmatched. Germline V CDR1 and CDR2: LNHNV, YYDKDF (reference sequence). Here the CDR3 DNA reads TGTGCCACCAGCAGAGAGGGGAGCGGGAGAGACTCCTACGAGCAGTACTTC. This codes for CATSREGSGRDSYEQYF. The full variable domain, in which reference TRBV15 and TRBJ2-7 provide the parts outside the CDR3, is DAMVIQNPRYQVTQFGKPVTLSCSQTLNHNVMYWYQQKSSQAPKLLFHYYDKDFNNEADTPDNFQSRRPNTSFCFLDIRSPGLGDTAMYLCATSREGSGRDSYEQYFGPGTRLTVT.

The chain uses TRBV6-1 and TRBJ2-7; 8 nucleotides line up with TRBD2. CDR1 and CDR2 from the germline V gene are MNHNS and SASEGT. With 6 bases clipped from V and 0 bases from J, the junction kept 4 bases outside the gene matches. This CDR3 is built from 14 residues. CDR3 in DNA: TGTGCCAGCAGGTCTAGCGGGTTCTCCTACGAGCAGTACTTC. Protein product: CASRSSGFSYEQYF.

This chain links TRBV28 with TRBJ1-1; D may be TRBD1 (5 bases). Germline V CDR1 and CDR2: MDHEN, SYDVKM. CDR3 length equals 14 residues. V was trimmed by 4 bases and J by 6 bases, leaving 15 bases between them. CDR3 in DNA: TGTGCCAGCAGTTACAGGACCTGGAGGGCTGAAGCTTTCTTT. Protein: CASSYRTWRAEAFF.

This clone was counted only a few times. The V call is TRBV16, the J call TRBJ1-6; 7 positions match TRBD1. The CDR3 has 15 residues. The J segment lost 5 bases and the V segment lost 0 bases, leaving 1 base of the junction unmatched. From germline, CDR1 is KGHSY and CDR2 FQNENV. CDR3: CASSQSRGNNSPLHF. DNA for the CDR3: TGTGCCAGCAGCCAATCCAGGGGGAATAATTCACCCCTCCACTTT.

This clone has a handful of counts. V usage is TRBV6-1 and J usage is TRBJ2-7; D uncertain. There are 12 residues in the CDR3. V dropped 2 bases and J dropped 3 bases, with 5 bases sitting between them. Germline values: CDR1 MNHNS, CDR2 SASEGT. Written as DNA, the CDR3 is TGTGCCAGCAGTGAACAGGTCTACGAGCAGTACTTC. It codes for CASSEQVYEQYF.

V and J are TRBV6-5 and TRBJ2-1, with a tentative D call TRBD1 (5 bases). The CDR3 has 14 amino acids. V dropped 6 bases and J dropped 7 bases, with 16 bases sitting between them. The germline gives CDR1 MNHEY, CDR2 SVGAGI. The CDR3 DNA reads as TGTGCCAGCAGCCCAAGGGGCTGGGAAAATGAGCAGTTCTTC. Amino acids: CASSPRGWENEQFF.

CDR3 in amino acids: CASSSRRGATDTQYF. Written as DNA, the CDR3 is TGCGCCAGCAGCAGCCGCAGGGGGGCCACAGATACGCAGTATTTT. The J gene is TRBJ2-3, the V gene TRBV5-1; D is possibly TRBD1 (7 bases). CDR3 length: 15 residues. The V end lost 4 bases, the J end lost 2 bases, and 14 bases lay between the germline ends. Germline-derived CDR1 and CDR2 are SGHRS and YFSETQ.

The chain couples TRBV4-3 to TRBJ1-1; tentatively, D is TRBD1 (6 bases). The V end lost 7 bases, the J end lost 1 base, and 16 bases lay between the germline ends. CDR1 and CDR2 (germline): LGHNA, YSLEER. The length of the CDR3 is 15 residues. The CDR3 bases are TGCGCCAGCAATTCAATTCAACAGGGGAACACTGAAGCTTTCTTT. As protein: CASNSIQQGNTEAFF.

The rearrangement joins TRBV18 to TRBJ1-2; D call uncertain. V was trimmed by 2 bases and J by 5 bases, leaving 9 bases between them. This CDR3 contains 13 residues. CDR1 KGHSH and CDR2 LQKENI come from the germline V gene. CDR3 amino acids: CASSPTERYGYTF. The DNA of the CDR3 is TGTGCCAGCTCACCAACAGAAAGATATGGCTACACCTTC. Full variable domain (remainder filled in from reference TRBV18 and TRBJ1-2): NAGVMQNPRHLVRRRGQEARLRCSPMKGHSHVYWYRQLPEEGLKFMVYLQKENIIDESGMPKERFSAEFPKEGPSILRIQQVVRGDSAAYFCASSPTERYGYTFGSGTRLTVV.

The chain carries TRBV20-1 and TRBJ2-5, with D unresolved. CDR1 is DFQATT and CDR2 is SNEGSKA in the germline V gene (reference sequence). CDR3 length equals 11 residues. V lost 8 bases and J 1 base, leaving 8 bases between the germline ends. CDR3 sequence reads: CSSPSQETQYF. DNA of the CDR3: TGCAGTTCTCCCTCCCAAGAGACCCAGTACTTC.

The chain employs TRBV4-3 and TRBJ2-7; D remains ambiguous. Trimming took 3 bases from V and 2 from J, leaving 8 bases between them. This CDR3 is 13 amino acids long. Looked up from germline, CDR1 is LGHNA and CDR2 is YSLEER. The CDR3 is CASSHGDTYEQYF. Written as DNA, the CDR3 is TGCGCCAGCAGCCACGGAGATACCTACGAGCAGTACTTC.

This chain connects TRBV4-1 to TRBJ2-2; TRBD1 matches at 7 bases. The CDR3 totals 16 residues. CDR1 is MGHRA and CDR2 is YSYEKL in the germline V gene. J lost 2 bases, V lost 2 bases, and 5 bases had no gene match. The CDR3 DNA is TGCGCCAGCAGCCAACGAGGGGGCGGTAACACCGGGGAGCTGTTTTTT. This translates into CASSQRGGGNTGELFF.

This CDR3 is CAGHDRGRNTEAFF. The CDR3 nucleotides read TGTGCCGGCCATGACAGGGGAAGGAACACTGAAGCTTTCTTT. V is TRBV6-1 and J is TRBJ1-1; TRBD1 aligns across 8 bases. CDR1 and CDR2 (germline): MNHNS, SASEGT. The trim removed 11 bases at V and 1 base at J, leaving 9 bases unmatched. There are 14 residues in the CDR3.